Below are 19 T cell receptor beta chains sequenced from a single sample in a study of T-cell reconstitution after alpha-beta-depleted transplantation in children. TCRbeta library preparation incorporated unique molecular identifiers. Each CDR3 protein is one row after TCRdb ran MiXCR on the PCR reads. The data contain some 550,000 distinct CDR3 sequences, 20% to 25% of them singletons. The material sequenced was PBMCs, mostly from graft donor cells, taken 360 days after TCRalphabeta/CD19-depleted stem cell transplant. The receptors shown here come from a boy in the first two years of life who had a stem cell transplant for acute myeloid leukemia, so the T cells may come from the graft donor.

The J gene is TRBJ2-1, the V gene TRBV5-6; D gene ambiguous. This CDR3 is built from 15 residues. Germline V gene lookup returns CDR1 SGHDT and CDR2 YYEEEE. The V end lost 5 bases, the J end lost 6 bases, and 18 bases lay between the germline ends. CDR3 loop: CASRLRSRPLNEQFF. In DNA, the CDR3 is TGTGCCAGCAGGTTGAGATCCCGTCCCCTCAATGAGCAGTTCTTC.

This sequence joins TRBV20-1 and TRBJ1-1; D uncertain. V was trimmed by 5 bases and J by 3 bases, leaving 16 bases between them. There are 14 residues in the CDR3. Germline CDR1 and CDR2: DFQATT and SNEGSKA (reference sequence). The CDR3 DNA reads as TGCAGTGCTGAGAGGGATGATCCTGACACTGAAGCTTTCTTT. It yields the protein CSAERDDPDTEAFF.

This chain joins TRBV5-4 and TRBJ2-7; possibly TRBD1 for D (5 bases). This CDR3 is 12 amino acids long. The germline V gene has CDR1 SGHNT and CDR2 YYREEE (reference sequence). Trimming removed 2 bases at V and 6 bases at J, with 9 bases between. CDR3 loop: CASSLGHGEQYF. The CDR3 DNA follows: TGTGCCAGCAGCTTAGGACACGGCGAGCAGTACTTC.

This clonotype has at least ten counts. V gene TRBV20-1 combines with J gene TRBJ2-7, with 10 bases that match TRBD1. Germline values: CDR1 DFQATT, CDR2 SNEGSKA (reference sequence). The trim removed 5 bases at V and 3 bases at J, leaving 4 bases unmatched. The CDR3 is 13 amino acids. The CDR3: CSADRDRGYEQYV. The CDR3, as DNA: TGCAGTGCTGACCGGGACAGGGGCTACGAGCAGTACGTC.

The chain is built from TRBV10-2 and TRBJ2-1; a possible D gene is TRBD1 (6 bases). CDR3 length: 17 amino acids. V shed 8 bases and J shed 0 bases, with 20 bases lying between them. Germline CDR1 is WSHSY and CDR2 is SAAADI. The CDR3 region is CASDSGAVYYSYNEQFF. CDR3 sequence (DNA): TGCGCCAGCGACTCAGGGGCTGTATACTACTCCTACAATGAGCAGTTCTTC.

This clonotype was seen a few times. The CDR3 is CASSKDRGTDTQYF. The CDR3 region has the DNA TGTGCCAGCAGCAAGGACAGGGGCACAGATACGCAGTATTTT. The rearrangement joins TRBV11-2 to TRBJ2-3, with 8 bases lining up with TRBD1. Trimming cost V 5 bases and J 1 base; bases outside gene matches: 2. Germline CDR1 reads SGHAT; CDR2 reads FQNNGV. The CDR3 covers 14 residues.

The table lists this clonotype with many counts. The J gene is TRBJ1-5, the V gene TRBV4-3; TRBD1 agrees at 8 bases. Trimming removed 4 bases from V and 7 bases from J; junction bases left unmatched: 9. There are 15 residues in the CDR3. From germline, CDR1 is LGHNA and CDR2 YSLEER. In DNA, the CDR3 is TGCGCCAGCAGCCTCCGCAGGGGGCAGGAACAGCCCCAGCATTTT. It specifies CASSLRRGQEQPQHF.

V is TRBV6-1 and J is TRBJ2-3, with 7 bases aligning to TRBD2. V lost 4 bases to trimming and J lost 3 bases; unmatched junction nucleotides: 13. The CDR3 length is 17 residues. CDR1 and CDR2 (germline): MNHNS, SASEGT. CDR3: CASSGRGGAISTDTQYF. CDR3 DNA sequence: TGTGCCAGCAGTGGTCGCGGGGGAGCCATTTCAACAGATACGCAGTATTTT.

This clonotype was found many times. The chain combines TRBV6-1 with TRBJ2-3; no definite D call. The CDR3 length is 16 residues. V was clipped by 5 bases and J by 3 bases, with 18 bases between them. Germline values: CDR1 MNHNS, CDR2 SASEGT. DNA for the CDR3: TGTGCCAGCAGTCCCGGGCCAAGGGTGTCTACAGATACGCAGTATTTT. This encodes CASSPGPRVSTDTQYF.

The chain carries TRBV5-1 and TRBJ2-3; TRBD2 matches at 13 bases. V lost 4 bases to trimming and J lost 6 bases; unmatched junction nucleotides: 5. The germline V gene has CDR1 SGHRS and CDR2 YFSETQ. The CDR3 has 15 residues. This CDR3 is CASSSPGLAGDTQYF. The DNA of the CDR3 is TGCGCCAGCAGCAGCCCGGGACTAGCGGGGGATACGCAGTATTTT. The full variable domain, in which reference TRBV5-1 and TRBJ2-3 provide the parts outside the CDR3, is KAGVTQTPRYLIKTRGQQVTLSCSPISGHRSVSWYQQTPGQGLQFLFEYFSETQRNKGNFPGRFSGRQFSNSRSEMNVSTLELGDSALYLCASSSPGLAGDTQYFGPGTRLTVL.

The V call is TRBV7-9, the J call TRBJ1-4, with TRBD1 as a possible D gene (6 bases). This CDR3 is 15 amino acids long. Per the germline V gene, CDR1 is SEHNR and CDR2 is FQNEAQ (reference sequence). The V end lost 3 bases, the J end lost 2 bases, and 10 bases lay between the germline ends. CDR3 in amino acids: CASSFHRATNEKLFF. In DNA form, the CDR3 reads TGTGCCAGCAGCTTCCACAGGGCCACTAATGAAAAACTGTTTTTT.

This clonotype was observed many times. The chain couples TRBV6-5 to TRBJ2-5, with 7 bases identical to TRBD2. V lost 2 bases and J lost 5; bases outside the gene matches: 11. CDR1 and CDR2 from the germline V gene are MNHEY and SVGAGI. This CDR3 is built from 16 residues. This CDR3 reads CASSYERGKNVETQYF. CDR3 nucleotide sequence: TGTGCCAGCAGTTACGAGCGGGGCAAGAATGTGGAGACCCAGTACTTC.

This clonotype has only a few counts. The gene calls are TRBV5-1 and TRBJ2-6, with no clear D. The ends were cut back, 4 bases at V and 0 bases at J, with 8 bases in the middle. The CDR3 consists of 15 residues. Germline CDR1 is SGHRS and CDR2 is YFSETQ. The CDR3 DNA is TGCGCCAGCAGCGTGGTCGGCTCTGGGGCCAACGTCCTGACTTTC. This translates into CASSVVGSGANVLTF. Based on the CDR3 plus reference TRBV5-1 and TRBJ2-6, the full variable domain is KAGVTQTPRYLIKTRGQQVTLSCSPISGHRSVSWYQQTPGQGLQFLFEYFSETQRNKGNFPGRFSGRQFSNSRSEMNVSTLELGDSALYLCASSVVGSGANVLTFGAGSRLTVL.

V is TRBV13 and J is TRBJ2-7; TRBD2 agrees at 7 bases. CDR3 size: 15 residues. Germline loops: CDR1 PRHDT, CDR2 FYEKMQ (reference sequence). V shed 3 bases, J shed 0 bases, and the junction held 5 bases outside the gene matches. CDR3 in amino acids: CASSLAGVSSYEQYF. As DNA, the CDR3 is TGTGCCAGCAGCTTGGCGGGGGTGAGCTCCTACGAGCAGTACTTC. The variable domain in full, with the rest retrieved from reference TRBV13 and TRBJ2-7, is AAGVIQSPRHLIKEKRETATLKCYPIPRHDTVYWYQQGPGQDPQFLISFYEKMQSDKGSIPDRFSAQQFSDYHSELNMSSLELGDSALYFCASSLAGVSSYEQYFGPGTRLTVT.

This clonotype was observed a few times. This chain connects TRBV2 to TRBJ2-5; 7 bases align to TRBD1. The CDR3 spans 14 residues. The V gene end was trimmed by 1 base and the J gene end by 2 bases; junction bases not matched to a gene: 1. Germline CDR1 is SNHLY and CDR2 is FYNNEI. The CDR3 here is CASSEGTGQETQYF. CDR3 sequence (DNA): TGTGCCAGCAGTGAAGGGACAGGTCAAGAGACCCAGTACTTC.

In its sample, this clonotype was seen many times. This CDR3 reads CSAKRDGGIYGYTF. Written as DNA, the CDR3 is TGCAGTGCCAAAAGGGACGGAGGAATCTATGGCTACACCTTC. This chain joins TRBV20-1 and TRBJ1-2, with D perhaps TRBD1 (5 bases). The CDR3 is 14 residues long. Germline V gene data show CDR1 as DFQATT and CDR2 as SNEGSKA (reference sequence). The ends were cut back, 6 bases at V and 4 bases at J, with 18 bases in the middle.

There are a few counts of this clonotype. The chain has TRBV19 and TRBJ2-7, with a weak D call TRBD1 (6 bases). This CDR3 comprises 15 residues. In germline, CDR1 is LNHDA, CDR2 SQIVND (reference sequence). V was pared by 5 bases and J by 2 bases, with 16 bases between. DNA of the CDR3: TGTGCCAGTAGTCCAACCACAGGGAGTCCCTACGAGCAGTACTTC. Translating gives CASSPTTGSPYEQYF.

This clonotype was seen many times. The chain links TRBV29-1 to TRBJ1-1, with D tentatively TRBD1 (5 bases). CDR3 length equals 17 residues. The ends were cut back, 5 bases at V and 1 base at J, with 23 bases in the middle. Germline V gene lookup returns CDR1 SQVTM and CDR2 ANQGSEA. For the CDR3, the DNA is TGCAGCGTTCCCCCTTACACGGAGCTGGGGGGGAACACTGAAGCTTTCTTT. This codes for CSVPPYTELGGNTEAFF.

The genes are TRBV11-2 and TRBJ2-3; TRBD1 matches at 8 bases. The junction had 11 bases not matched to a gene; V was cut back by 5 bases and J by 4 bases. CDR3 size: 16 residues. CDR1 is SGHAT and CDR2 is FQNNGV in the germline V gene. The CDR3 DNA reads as TGTGCCAGCAGCACCAGGGGGCGGGTCTTGGCAGATACGCAGTATTTT. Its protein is CASSTRGRVLADTQYF.